This record concerns one T cell receptor (beta chain) sequence. Original handling: Reference gene primer amplification in the assay estimated nucleated cell counts. Method: immunoSEQ multiplex PCR; TCRdb's copy keeps in-frame clones and lacks some. From that table come the V and J calls and clone size; the DNA was used to work out D and trimming. The data contain approximately 250,000 clones, under 85% of them singletons. This entry belongs to a study of blood T cell repertoires in COVID-19. Looking at the study overall: Italy, Spain and the United States were the sources of the convalescent and acute COVID-19 samples. PBMCs, B-cell-depleted T cells, or T cells were the source of the cDNA or gDNA that made up the material.

From germline, CDR1 is SGDLS and CDR2 YYNGEE. V lost 4 bases and J lost 1; bases outside the gene matches: 5. The CDR3 extends over 15 amino acids. The clonotype originates from a human donor in a cohort sampled during active COVID-19. Sequencing was carried out using peripheral blood. The V gene is TRBV9, the J gene TRBJ2-1; 7 bases are shared with TRBD2. The CDR3 loop is CASSLPSGSYNEQFF. The CDR3 nucleotides are TGTGCCAGCAGCCTTCCTAGCGGTTCCTACAATGAGCAGTTCTTC.